This TCR beta chain is from a study of blood T cell repertoires in COVID-19. Overall study context: The origin of the acute and convalescent COVID-19 samples was the United States, Italy and Spain. In each case, the material was cDNA or gDNA derived from T cells, B-cell-depleted T cells, or PBMCs.

Per the original methods: It was from reference gene primer amplification that nucleated cell counts were estimated. Only in-frame clones appear in the TCRdb table, and some are missing; sequencing was by immunoSEQ multiplex PCR. D and trimming were read from the DNA, whereas the V and J calls and clone size are those reported in that table. The profile shows approximately 240,000 clones, about 82% of them singletons. Trimming cost V 3 bases and J 6 bases, with 9 bases left between them. This CDR3 is built from 13 residues. Per the germline V gene, CDR1 is LNHNV and CDR2 is YYDKDF (reference sequence).

This sequence originates from a woman aged 60-70 years with active or convalescent COVID-19. Material for sequencing was peripheral blood. V is TRBV15 and J is TRBJ2-1; D perhaps matches TRBD1 (5 bases). In nucleotides, the CDR3 is TGTGCCACCAGCAGGGGGCGAATCAATGAGCAGTTCTTC. Protein product: CATSRGRINEQFF.